This T cell receptor beta chain was identified during a study of blood T cells in healthy people across ages. Findings and caveats of the study: Unsorted PBMCs prevented conclusive naive versus antigen-experienced comparison.

The V gene lost 7 bases and the J gene lost 0 bases, with 13 bases spanning the gap. The CDR3 totals 16 residues. For this clonotype: Antigen: not known.

Alongside a J-beta primer mix, a sample-barcoded 5' primer served in a second PCR lasting roughly 7 to 11 cycles. MiXCR was run by TCRdb on the 5' RACE reads, yielding one entry per CDR3 protein. Found here are approximately 780,000 distinct CDR3 sequences, 20% to 30% of them singletons; the top ten hold around 3%. These data also formed part of another study, on T cells of mothers and their children.

The sample was blood. This receptor was obtained from a boy aged 5-17 years in good health. The V and J genes are TRBV12-3 or TRBV12-4 and TRBJ2-6, with a weak D call TRBD1 (7 bases). The CDR3 DNA reads TGTGCCAGCACGGAGGGACAGAACTCTGGGGCCAACGTCCTGACTTTC. It specifies CASTEGQNSGANVLTF.